These T cell receptor beta chains were read from a single sample in a study of T cells expressing NK-cell markers. TCRdb re-called the 5' RACE reads and shows each CDR3 protein once, DNA omitted. Here the sample table reports about 540,000 distinct CDR3 sequences. Sequencing was done on a sample of blood T cells: a sorted CD56 or NKG2C T cell subset, CD4+ or CD8+ T cells, or bulk PBMC T cells (not recorded which). These receptor sequences come from a man aged 18 to 35 in good health. Each CDR3 is given with its conserved first and last residue. The order of the fields is V gene, J gene, CDR3 protein.

V: TRBV7-8; J: TRBJ1-1; CDR3: CASSPNERNTEAFF
V: TRBV29-1; J: TRBJ2-7; CDR3: CSVASQGFYEQYF
V: TRBV29-1; J: TRBJ2-3; CDR3: CSVEYLAGLTDTQYF
V: TRBV19; J: TRBJ1-5; CDR3: CASSIGDPRNQPQHF
V: TRBV5-1; J: TRBJ2-7; CDR3: CASSLRVNYEQYF
V: TRBV29-1; J: TRBJ2-7; CDR3: CSDDGRAYEQYF
V: TRBV20-1; J: TRBJ1-6; CDR3: CSARETAGNSPLHF
V: TRBV7-9; J: TRBJ2-5; CDR3: CASSPLSETQYF
V: TRBV20-1; J: TRBJ2-1; CDR3: CSASRLAGFNEQFF
V: TRBV24-1; J: TRBJ2-1; CDR3: CATSTSGRFHEQFF
V: TRBV11-3; J: TRBJ2-3; CDR3: CASSFSGMREGTDTQYF
V: TRBV5-1; J: TRBJ2-7; CDR3: CASSVAGTGKSYEQYF
V: TRBV9; J: TRBJ2-7; CDR3: CASSARTENSYEQYF
V: TRBV7-9; J: TRBJ1-3; CDR3: CASSLVGAGNTIYF
V: TRBV5-1; J: TRBJ2-2; CDR3: CASSKQGDTGELFF
V: TRBV12-3/TRBV12-4; J: TRBJ2-1; CDR3: CASSFIAGGPDEQFF
V: TRBV24-1; J: TRBJ2-1; CDR3: CATSAMDKVGNEQFF
V: TRBV20-1; J: TRBJ2-1; CDR3: CSAYLAGGPRRSSYNEQFF
V: TRBV29-1; J: TRBJ1-2; CDR3: CSVDDGWGYTF
V: TRBV20-1; J: TRBJ2-7; CDR3: CSAAGGYEQYF
V: TRBV6-4; J: TRBJ2-1; CDR3: CASSPIADRYNEQFF
V: TRBV15; J: TRBJ2-3; CDR3: CATSSPKRLAGSTDTQYF
V: TRBV5-6; J: TRBJ2-2; CDR3: CASNPLRGLVGELFF
V: TRBV7-9; J: TRBJ2-3; CDR3: CASSWGRSTDTQYF
V: TRBV20-1; J: TRBJ2-5; CDR3: CSASPKTPPGETQYF
V: TRBV10-3; J: TRBJ2-1; CDR3: CAINQGLAGGSDEQFF
V: TRBV12-3/TRBV12-4; J: TRBJ2-7; CDR3: CASSRAETHEQYF
V: TRBV7-9; J: TRBJ2-1; CDR3: CASMPGARDEQFF
V: TRBV20-1; J: TRBJ1-6; CDR3: CSARRQAYNSPLHF
V: TRBV6-5; J: TRBJ2-5; CDR3: CASSAWTGSGTQYF
V: TRBV24-1; J: TRBJ2-3; CDR3: CATSDFDPGPDTQYF
V: TRBV6-1; J: TRBJ1-5; CDR3: CASTPNHNQPQHF
V: TRBV5-1; J: TRBJ2-3; CDR3: CASSFHRDGKGTQYF
V: TRBV6-1; J: TRBJ2-3; CDR3: CASREQATAWDTQYF
V: TRBV12-2; J: TRBJ2-1; CDR3: CASRLRLAGVGEQFF